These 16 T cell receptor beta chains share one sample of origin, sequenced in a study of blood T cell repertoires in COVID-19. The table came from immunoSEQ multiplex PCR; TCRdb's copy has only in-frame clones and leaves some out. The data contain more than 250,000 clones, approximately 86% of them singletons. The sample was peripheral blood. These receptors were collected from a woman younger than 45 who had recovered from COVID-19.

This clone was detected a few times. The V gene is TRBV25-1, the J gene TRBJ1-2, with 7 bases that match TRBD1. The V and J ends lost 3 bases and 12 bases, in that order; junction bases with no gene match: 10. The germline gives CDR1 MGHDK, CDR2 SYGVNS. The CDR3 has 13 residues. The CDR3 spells CASSDHGQAPHTF. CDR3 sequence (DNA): TGTGCCAGCAGTGATCACGGACAGGCCCCTCACACCTTC.

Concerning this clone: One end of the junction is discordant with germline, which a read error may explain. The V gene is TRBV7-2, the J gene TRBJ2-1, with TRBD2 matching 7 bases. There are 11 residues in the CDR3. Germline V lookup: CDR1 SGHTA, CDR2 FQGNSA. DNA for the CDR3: TGTGCCAGCAGCTTAGCCTCCCGGGGGGTCTTC. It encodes CASSLASRGVF.

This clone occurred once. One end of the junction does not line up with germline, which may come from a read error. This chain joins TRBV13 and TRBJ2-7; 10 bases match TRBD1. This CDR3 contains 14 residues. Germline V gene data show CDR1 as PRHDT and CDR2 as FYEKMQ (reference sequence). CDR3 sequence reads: CASRGTGVSSEQYF. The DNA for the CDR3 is TGTGCCAGCAGGGGGACAGGGGTGTCCTCCGAGCAGTACTTC.

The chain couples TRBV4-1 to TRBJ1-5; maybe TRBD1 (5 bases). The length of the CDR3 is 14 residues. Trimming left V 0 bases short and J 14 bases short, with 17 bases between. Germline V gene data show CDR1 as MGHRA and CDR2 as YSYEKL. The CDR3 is CASSQDQGTTVKHF. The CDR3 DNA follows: TGCGCCAGCAGCCAAGACCAAGGAACGACAGTCAAGCATTTT.

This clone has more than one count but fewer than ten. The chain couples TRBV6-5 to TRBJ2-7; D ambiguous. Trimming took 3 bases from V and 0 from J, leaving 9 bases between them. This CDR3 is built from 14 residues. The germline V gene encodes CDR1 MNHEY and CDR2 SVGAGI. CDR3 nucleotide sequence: TGTGCCAGCAGTTATGGGCAGAGCTCCTACGAGCAGTACTTC. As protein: CASSYGQSSYEQYF.

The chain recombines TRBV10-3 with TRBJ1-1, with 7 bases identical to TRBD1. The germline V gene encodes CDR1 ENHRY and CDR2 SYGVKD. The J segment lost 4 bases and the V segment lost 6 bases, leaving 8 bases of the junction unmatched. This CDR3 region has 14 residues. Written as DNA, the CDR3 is TGTGCCATCAGAGGGGACAGTGGAAGCACTGAAGCTTTCTTT. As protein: CAIRGDSGSTEAFF.

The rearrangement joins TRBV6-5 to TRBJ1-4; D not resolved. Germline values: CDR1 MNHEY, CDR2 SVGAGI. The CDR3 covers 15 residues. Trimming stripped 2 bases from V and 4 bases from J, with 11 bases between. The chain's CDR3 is CASSYRPTVNEKLFF. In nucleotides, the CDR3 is TGTGCCAGCAGTTACAGGCCGACTGTTAATGAAAAACTGTTTTTT.

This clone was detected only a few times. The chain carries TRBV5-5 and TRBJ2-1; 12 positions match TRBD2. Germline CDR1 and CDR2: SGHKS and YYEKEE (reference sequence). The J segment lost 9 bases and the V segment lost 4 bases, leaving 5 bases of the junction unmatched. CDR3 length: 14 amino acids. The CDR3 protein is CASSILAGGTEQFF. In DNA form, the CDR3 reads TGTGCCAGCAGCATCCTAGCGGGGGGGACTGAGCAGTTCTTC.

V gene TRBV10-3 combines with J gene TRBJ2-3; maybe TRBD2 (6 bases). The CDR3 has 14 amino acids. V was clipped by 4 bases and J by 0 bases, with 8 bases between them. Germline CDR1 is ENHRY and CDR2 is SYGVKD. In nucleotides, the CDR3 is TGTGCCATCAGTGGGACTACTAGCACAGATACGCAGTATTTT. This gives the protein CAISGTTSTDTQYF.

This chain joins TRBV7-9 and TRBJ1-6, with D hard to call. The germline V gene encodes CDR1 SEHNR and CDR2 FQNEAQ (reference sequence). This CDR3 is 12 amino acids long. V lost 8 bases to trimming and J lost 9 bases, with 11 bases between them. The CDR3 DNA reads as TGTGCCAGCTCCAGGCCCCCTTCACCCCTCCACTTT. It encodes CASSRPPSPLHF.

This chain's CDR3 is CASSQDEAEINQPQHF. The CDR3 DNA reads as TGTGCCAGCAGCCAAGATGAGGCGGAAATCAATCAGCCCCAGCATTTT. The genes are TRBV4-2 and TRBJ1-5; D unclear. The germline CDR1 and CDR2 sequences are LGHNA and YNFKEQ. The CDR3 extends over 16 amino acids. The V end was cut by 0 bases, the J end by 3 bases, with 12 bases between.

The CDR3 bases are TGCAGCGTTGCACAGACCAAATACGAGCAGTACTTC. It is translated as CSVAQTKYEQYF. The chain joins TRBV29-1 to TRBJ2-7; no firm D call. The CDR3 contains 12 residues. Trimming left V 4 bases short and J 4 bases short, with 11 bases between. Germline V gene lookup returns CDR1 SQVTM and CDR2 ANQGSEA.

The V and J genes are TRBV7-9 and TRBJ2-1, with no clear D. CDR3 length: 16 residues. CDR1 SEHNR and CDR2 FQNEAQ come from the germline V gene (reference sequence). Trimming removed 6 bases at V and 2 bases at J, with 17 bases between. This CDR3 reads CASSSTSRRPYNEQFF. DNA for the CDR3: TGTGCCAGCAGTTCTACTTCTAGGCGACCCTACAATGAGCAGTTCTTC. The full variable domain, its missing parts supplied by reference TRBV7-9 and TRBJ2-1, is DTGVSQNPRHKITKRGQNVTFRCDPISEHNRLYWYRQTLGQGPEFLTYFQNEAQLEKSRLLSDRFSAERPKGSFSTLEIQRTEQGDSAMYLCASSSTSRRPYNEQFFGPGTRLTVL.

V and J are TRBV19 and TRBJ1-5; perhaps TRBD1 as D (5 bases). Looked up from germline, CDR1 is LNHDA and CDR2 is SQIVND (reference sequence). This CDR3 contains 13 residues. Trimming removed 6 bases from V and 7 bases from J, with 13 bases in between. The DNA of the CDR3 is TGTGCCAGTAGGGGGCAGATCGGACAGCCCCAGCATTTT. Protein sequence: CASRGQIGQPQHF.

CDR3 amino acids: CASSQGMGGGFTDTQYF. CDR3 bases: TGTGCCAGCAGCCAAGGGATGGGGGGTGGATTCACAGATACGCAGTATTTT. The chain uses TRBV3-1 (or the pseudogene TRBV3-2) and TRBJ2-3; TRBD2 might be the D (6 bases). The CDR3 has 17 residues. The V end was cut by 1 base, the J end by 2 bases, with 16 bases between. Germline CDR1 LGHDT, CDR2 YNNKEL (reference sequence).

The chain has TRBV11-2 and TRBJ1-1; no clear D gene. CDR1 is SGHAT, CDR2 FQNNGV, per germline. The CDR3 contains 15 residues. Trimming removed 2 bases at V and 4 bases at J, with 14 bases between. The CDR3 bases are TGTGCCAGCAGCTTAATCCGTGGCGGGGTCACTGAAGCTTTCTTT. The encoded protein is CASSLIRGGVTEAFF. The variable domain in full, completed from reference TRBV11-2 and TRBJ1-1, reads EAGVAQSPRYKIIEKRQSVAFWCNPISGHATLYWYQQILGQGPKLLIQFQNNGVVDDSQLPKDRFSAERLKGVDSTLKIQPAKLEDSAVYLCASSLIRGGVTEAFFGQGTRLTVV.